These T cell receptor beta chains were read from a single sample in a study of T cell repertoires in cytomegalovirus infection. TCRdb ran MiXCR on the reads and lists one entry per CDR3 protein. The sample has a few hundred thousand distinct CDR3 sequences, 17% seen once; the top ten hold around 12%. Sequencing used PBMCs. Source of these receptors: a human donor in good health (CMV status not recorded). Some clones in this sample may be carry-over from other donors' samples. The CDR3 runs from the conserved cysteine through the conserved F or W. A D gene is named only where the DNA matches it firmly. The listing skips clone size in some rows; elsewhere it reads once, few, many or a size class.

>TRBJ2-7|-|many|TRBV5-5
TGTGCCAGCAGCTTCTATACCCCTCAGGGGCAGTACTTC
CASSFYTPQGQYF
>TRBJ2-3|-|few|TRBV7-2
TGTGCCAGCAGCTTAGTCTCCGGGGGCCCAGATACGCAGTATTTT
CASSLVSGGPDTQYF
>TRBJ1-3|TRBD1|few|TRBV20-1
TGCAGTGCTAGAGGCGACGGACAGGCCTTCTCTGGAAACACCATATATTTT
CSARGDGQAFSGNTIYF
>TRBJ2-3|-|few|TRBV28
TGTGCCAGCAGTCCAGGGGCGCCGCGGGGCACAGATACGCAGTATTTT
CASSPGAPRGTDTQYF
>TRBJ1-2|-|-|TRBV20-1
TGCAGTGCTAGAGATGGAGGACACCGGGGGGTCTATGGCTACACCTTC
CSARDGGHRGVYGYTF
>TRBJ1-1|-|few|TRBV20-1
TGCAGTGCTAGCCCTCAGAACGGTAACACTGAAGCTTTCTTT
CSASPQNGNTEAFF
>TRBJ2-3|-|few|TRBV5-8
TGTGCCAGCAGCTTCCAGGGTTTTCATACGCAGTATTTT
CASSFQGFHTQYF
>TRBJ1-5|-|-|TRBV27
TGTGCCAGCAGTTGGTCCGTTAATCAGCCCCAGCATTTT
CASSWSVNQPQHF
>TRBJ2-1|-|-|TRBV15
TGTGCCACCAGCAGAGGCAGGGTGCGGTTCCTCAATGAGCAGTTCTTC
CATSRGRVRFLNEQFF
>TRBJ1-2|-|few|TRBV20-1
TGCAGTGCAATTAGGGTCACAGGATGGGGTGGCTACACCTTC
CSAIRVTGWGGYTF
>TRBJ2-5|-|few|TRBV7-3
TGTGCCAGCAGCTTCGCCGACGGAGAGACCCAGTACTTC
CASSFADGETQYF
>TRBJ2-4|TRBD2|many|TRBV7-2
TGTGCCAGCAGCCCCAGGGGCGGGGGGCAATCCAAAAACATTCAGTACTTC
CASSPRGGGQSKNIQYF
>TRBJ2-3|TRBD1|-|TRBV13
TGTGCCAGCAGCTCACAGGGGCCGTTTAGCACAGATACGCAGTATTTT
CASSSQGPFSTDTQYF
>TRBJ1-5|-|many|TRBV20-1
TGCAGTGCTAGAGCAGGGGAGGGCAATCAGCCCCAGCATTTT
CSARAGEGNQPQHF
>TRBJ1-2|TRBD1|many|TRBV7-2
TGTGCCAGCAGCCAAGCCCCGGGACAGGGTAGCTATGGCTACACCTTC
CASSQAPGQGSYGYTF
>TRBJ2-7|TRBD2|few|TRBV7-9
TGTGCCAGCAGCACGGGACTAGCGGGGGGGACCTACGAGCAGTACTTC
CASSTGLAGGTYEQYF
>TRBJ1-6|-|-|TRBV5-6
TGTGCCAGCAGCGCGGGACGGCTAAATTCACCCCTCCACTTT
CASSAGRLNSPLHF
>TRBJ2-7|TRBD2|-|TRBV2
TGTGCCAGCAGTCCTTGGACTAGCGGGGGTCCTTTCCCCCACGAGCAGTACTTC
CASSPWTSGGPFPHEQYF
>TRBJ2-7|-|few|TRBV5-5
TGTGCCAGCAGCGCACCTTTGGGGCGGGGGCAAACCTACGAGCAGTACTTC
CASSAPLGRGQTYEQYF
>TRBJ2-7|-|many|TRBV7-9
TGTGCCAGCAGCTTAGATGGGGTTTCGGGCGAGCAGTACTTC
CASSLDGVSGEQYF
>TRBJ2-5|TRBD1|-|TRBV5-1
TGCGCCAGCAGCCACGCTCAGGGGGCGAAGGAGACCCAGTACTTC
CASSHAQGAKETQYF
>TRBJ1-5|-|few|TRBV29-1
TGCAGCGTTGATCGGCAGGAACCTAGCAATCAGCCCCAGCATTTT
CSVDRQEPSNQPQHF
>TRBJ2-3|-|few|TRBV20-1
TGCAGTGCCGCCATGGCACTGGGCACAGATACGCAGTATTTT
CSAAMALGTDTQYF
>TRBJ1-1|-|few|TRBV18
TGTGCCAGCTCCGAACTAGGATCGAACACTGAAGCTTTCTTT
CASSELGSNTEAFF
>TRBJ1-3|-|-|TRBV20-1
TGCAGTGCCCAGGTCGCCCCGGAGAGCTCTGGAGACGCCATATATTTT
CSAQVAPESSGDAIYF
>TRBJ2-5|-|few|TRBV20-1
TGCAGTGCTAGGTCTCTTAGGGGGGGGGGGCAAGAGACCCAGTACTTC
CSARSLRGGGQETQYF
>TRBJ2-7|-|few|TRBV7-9
TGTGCCAGCAGCTCTACGCGCGAGCAGTACTTC
CASSSTREQYF
>TRBJ2-6|TRBD1|many|TRBV6-1
TGTGCCAGCGCCGGACAGGGAGATAACTCTGGGGCCAACGTCCTGACTTTC
CASAGQGDNSGANVLTF
>TRBJ2-1|TRBD2|-|TRBV20-1
TGCAGTACGGGACTAGCGGGGTCGTATGAGCAGTTCTTC
CSTGLAGSYEQFF
>TRBJ1-5|-|many|TRBV7-2
TGTGCCAGCAGTCTCAGGGCGGGGAGCAATCAGCCCCAGCATTTT
CASSLRAGSNQPQHF
>TRBJ2-3|-|many|TRBV7-6
TGTGCCAGCAGCTTAGGGACAGAAGAGACAGATACGCAGTATTTT
CASSLGTEETDTQYF
>TRBJ1-1|-|many|TRBV28
TGTGCCAGCACATTCGACAAGGACACTGAAGCTTTCTTT
CASTFDKDTEAFF
>TRBJ1-4|-|few|TRBV19
TGTGCCAGTAGCTCGTTGGGTGCAACTAATGAAAAACTGTTTTTT
CASSSLGATNEKLFF
>TRBJ1-2|-|few|TRBV10-3
TGTGCCATCAGTGGCCAAGGAAATGGCTACACCTTC
CAISGQGNGYTF
>TRBJ2-1|TRBD2|-|TRBV20-1
TGCAGTGCTGCCGAACCGACTAGCGGAGTCAATGAGCAGTTCTTC
CSAAEPTSGVNEQFF
>TRBJ1-5|-|many|TRBV5-6
TGTGCCAGCAGCTTGGCCGGGTCCGGGGCCAGTCAGCCCCAGCATTTT
CASSLAGSGASQPQHF
>TRBJ2-5|-|many|TRBV6-1
TGTGCCAGCAGTGGGGGGGTCGGGACATCCCAAAGAGAGACCCAGTACTTC
CASSGGVGTSQRETQYF
>TRBJ2-5|-|many|TRBV2
TGTGCCAGCAGTCTTCAGGGTCAGGATAAAGAGACCCAGTACTTC
CASSLQGQDKETQYF
>TRBJ2-3|TRBD2|many|TRBV7-9
TGTGCCAGCAGCCCCGGACTAGCTGCAGATACGCAGTATTTT
CASSPGLAADTQYF
>TRBJ1-5|TRBD1|few|TRBV7-8
TGTGCCAGCAGCCGATATGGATTAGGACAGGGGAAAAATCAGCCCCAGCATTTT
CASSRYGLGQGKNQPQHF
>TRBJ2-2|-|few|TRBV14
TGTGCCAGCAGCCAATCTCTCCCCGGCGGGGAGCTGTTTTTT
CASSQSLPGGELFF
>TRBJ1-5|-|once|TRBV20-1
TGCAGTGCTAACTTCCAGCACCTTCGGAATCAGCCCCAGCATTTT
CSANFQHLRNQPQHF
>TRBJ2-7|-|many|TRBV7-2
TGTGCCAGCAGCTGGGCCGCGCGTGGCGAGCAGTACTTC
CASSWAARGEQYF
>TRBJ1-1|-|few|TRBV19
TGTGCCAGTACCCCAGGACCTTACACTGAAGCTTTCTTT
CASTPGPYTEAFF
>TRBJ2-2|TRBD1|-|TRBV20-1
TGCAGTGCTAGGCGCCAGGGGGTCGCCGGGGAGCTGTTTTTT
CSARRQGVAGELFF
>TRBJ2-5|-|many|TRBV20-1
TGCAGCGTGTATCAAGAGACCCAGTACTTC
CSVYQETQYF
>TRBJ2-1|-|many|TRBV4-1
TGCGCCAGCAGCCAAGAGATCGGCGGGGGCCTCAGTGAGCAGTTCTTC
CASSQEIGGGLSEQFF
>TRBJ2-3|-|-|TRBV9
TGTGCCAGCAGCCCGGCTGTACGGGCCCTCCCAGGGACAGATACGCAGTATTTT
CASSPAVRALPGTDTQYF